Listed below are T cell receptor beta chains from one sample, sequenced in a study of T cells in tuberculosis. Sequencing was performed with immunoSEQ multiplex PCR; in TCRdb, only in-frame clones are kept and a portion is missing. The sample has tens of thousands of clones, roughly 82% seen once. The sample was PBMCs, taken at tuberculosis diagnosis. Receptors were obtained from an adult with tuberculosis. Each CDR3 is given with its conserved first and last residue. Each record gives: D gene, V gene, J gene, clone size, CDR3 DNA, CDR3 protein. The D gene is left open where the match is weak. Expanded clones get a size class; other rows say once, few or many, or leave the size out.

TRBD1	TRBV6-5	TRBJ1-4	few	TGTGCCAGCAGCCGGACAGGGCTGACTAATGAAAAACTGTTTTTT	CASSRTGLTNEKLFF
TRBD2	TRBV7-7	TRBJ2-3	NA	TGTGCCAGCAGCTTATCCCTAGCGGGATCCGGGGATACGCAGTATTTT	CASSLSLAGSGDTQYF
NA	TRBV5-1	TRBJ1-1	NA	TGCGCCAGCAGCTTGCAGGGAGGATGGACTGAAGCTTTCTTT	CASSLQGGWTEAFF
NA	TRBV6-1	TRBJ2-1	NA	TGTGCCAGCAGTGAAGCGTCAGGGATCCCCAATGAGCAGTTCTTC	CASSEASGIPNEQFF
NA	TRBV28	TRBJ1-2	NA	TGTGCCAGCAGTTACGGGAATTCAGGCTATGGCTACACCTTC	CASSYGNSGYGYTF
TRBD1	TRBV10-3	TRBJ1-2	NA	TGTGCCATCAGTGCAGGCAGGGGGGATGGCTACACCTTC	CAISAGRGDGYTF
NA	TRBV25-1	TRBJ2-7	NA	TGTGCCAGCAGTGAGGACGGGACACGCACCTACGAGCAGTACTTC	CASSEDGTRTYEQYF
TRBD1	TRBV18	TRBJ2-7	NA	TGTGCCAGCTCCAGGACAGGGGGCGCGAACGAGCAGTACTTC	CASSRTGGANEQYF
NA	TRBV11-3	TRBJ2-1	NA	TGTGCCAGCAGCCCCCGGGCGGGGATTAATGAGCAGTTCTTC	CASSPRAGINEQFF
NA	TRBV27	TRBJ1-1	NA	TGTGCCAGCAGTCTCGGACTGGGGACTGAAGCTTTCTTT	CASSLGLGTEAFF
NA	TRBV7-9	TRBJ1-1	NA	TGTGCCAGCAGCGAAACGGGGCCCAGGGGCACTGAAGCTTTCTTT	CASSETGPRGTEAFF
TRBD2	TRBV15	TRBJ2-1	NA	TGTGCCACCAGCAACCAGCGGGGGGGCTACAATGAGCAGTTCTTC	CATSNQRGGYNEQFF
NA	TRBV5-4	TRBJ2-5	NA	TGTGCCAGCAGCTCACGGGACTTAGCAGGAGAGACCCAGTACTTC	CASSSRDLAGETQYF
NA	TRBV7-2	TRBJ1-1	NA	TGTGCCAGCAGATCGCCACAGGGAAACACTGAAGCTTTCTTT	CASRSPQGNTEAFF
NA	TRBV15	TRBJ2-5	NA	TGTGCCACCAGCAGATTAGCACGGGAGACCCAGTACTTC	CATSRLARETQYF
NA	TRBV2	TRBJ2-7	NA	TGTGCCAGCAGTGCCGGGGTGAGGGAGCAGTACTTC	CASSAGVREQYF